Following are 8 T cell receptor beta chains from one sample sequenced in a study of T cells after yellow fever vaccination (dated by TCRdb to about 2019). The library was produced with 5' RACE. TCRdb records Illumina HiSeq 2500 as the sequencer. Using fastp at Q25 and MiXCR, TCRdb reprocessed the public reads and kept productive beta chains. Duplicate CDR3 protein sequences are folded into a single record with the most common DNA and genes. The sample data list 300,000 to 450,000 distinct CDR3 sequences, and roughly 6.2% of these were observed just once. Clones ranked in the top ten supply about 15% of the sample. This sample's treatment or condition label indicates: live attenuated yellow fever vaccine strain. The sample consisted of PBMCs, taken 5 days after the yellow fever booster vaccination. Receptors originate from a man younger than 40 who received the YFV17D yellow fever vaccine.

This clonotype was observed a handful of times. This sequence joins TRBV7-9 and TRBJ2-1; D possibly corresponds to TRBD2 (6 bases). This CDR3 is built from 14 residues. Germline V CDR1 and CDR2: SEHNR, FQNEAQ (reference sequence). V lost 3 bases and J lost 7, with 13 bases in between. The chain's CDR3 is CASSLPGLGNEQFF. The CDR3 bases are TGTGCCAGCAGCTTGCCGGGACTGGGAAATGAGCAGTTCTTC.

This clonotype has more than one count but fewer than ten. The CDR3 region has the DNA TGTGCCAGCAGCTTAGGAGTGGCTAGCGGTACCCAAGAGACCCAGTACTTC. This sequence encodes CASSLGVASGTQETQYF. The J gene is TRBJ2-5, the V gene TRBV7-8, with TRBD2 matching over 7 bases. The CDR3 is 17 amino acids. V was clipped by 1 base and J by 1 base; unmatched bases: 9. Germline V gene lookup returns CDR1 SGHVS and CDR2 FQNEAQ.

In its sample, this clonotype was seen a few times. This chain joins TRBV10-1 and TRBJ2-3; TRBD2 aligns across 14 bases. This CDR3 is built from 14 residues. Looked up from germline, CDR1 is WNHNN and CDR2 is SYGVQD (reference sequence). The ends lost 8 bases at V and 6 bases at J; junction bases unmatched: 4. The CDR3: CASSGLAGVDTQYF. Written as DNA, the CDR3 is TGCGCCAGCTCGGGACTAGCGGGAGTGGATACGCAGTATTTT.

This clonotype has just a few counts. The rearrangement links TRBV12-3 or TRBV12-4 to TRBJ2-1; tentatively, D is TRBD1 or TRBD2 (6 bases each). The CDR3 is made up of 15 amino acids. V lost 6 bases and J lost 14, with 26 bases in between. CDR3 residues: CASSIIKGGDLGEFF. CDR3 nucleotide sequence: TGTGCCAGCAGCATTATAAAGGGGGGTGATTTAGGGGAGTTCTTC.

This clonotype was detected only a few times. The chain is built from TRBV10-2 and TRBJ2-7, with a tentative D call TRBD1 (7 bases). V lost 7 bases and J 5 bases, leaving 12 bases between the germline ends. CDR1 and CDR2 from the germline V gene are WSHSY and SAAADI. This CDR3 spans 12 amino acids. DNA for the CDR3: TGCGCCAGCAATCAGGGGGGTCACGAGCAGTACTTC. The encoded protein is CASNQGGHEQYF.

This clonotype has at least ten counts. The CDR3 is CASSQGGRRETQYF. In DNA form, the CDR3 reads TGTGCCAGCAGCCAAGGGGGGAGAAGAGAGACCCAGTACTTC. V gene TRBV13 combines with J gene TRBJ2-5; perhaps D is TRBD1 or TRBD2 (6 bases each). Trimming pared 5 bases from V and 4 bases from J, leaving 14 bases between. CDR3 size: 14 residues. From germline, CDR1 is PRHDT and CDR2 FYEKMQ (reference sequence).

This clonotype was seen a handful of times. This chain uses TRBV13 with TRBJ2-5; a possible D gene is TRBD1 (7 bases). Trimming removed 2 bases at V and 5 bases at J, with 12 bases between. The CDR3 is 14 amino acids. Germline values: CDR1 PRHDT, CDR2 FYEKMQ (reference sequence). The CDR3 spells CASSLQGGSETQYF. The CDR3 nucleotides read TGTGCCAGCAGCTTACAGGGGGGCTCGGAGACCCAGTACTTC. Full variable domain (remainder filled in from reference TRBV13 and TRBJ2-5): AAGVIQSPRHLIKEKRETATLKCYPIPRHDTVYWYQQGPGQDPQFLISFYEKMQSDKGSIPDRFSAQQFSDYHSELNMSSLELGDSALYFCASSLQGGSETQYFGPGTRLLVL.

This clonotype was observed many times. This sequence joins TRBV4-3 and TRBJ1-1; no reliable D call. This CDR3 contains 13 residues. V dropped 4 bases and J dropped 3 bases, with 9 bases sitting between them. Germline values: CDR1 LGHNA, CDR2 YSLEER. The CDR3: CASSLKLDTEAFF. The CDR3 region has the DNA TGCGCCAGCAGCCTTAAGCTGGACACTGAAGCTTTCTTT.